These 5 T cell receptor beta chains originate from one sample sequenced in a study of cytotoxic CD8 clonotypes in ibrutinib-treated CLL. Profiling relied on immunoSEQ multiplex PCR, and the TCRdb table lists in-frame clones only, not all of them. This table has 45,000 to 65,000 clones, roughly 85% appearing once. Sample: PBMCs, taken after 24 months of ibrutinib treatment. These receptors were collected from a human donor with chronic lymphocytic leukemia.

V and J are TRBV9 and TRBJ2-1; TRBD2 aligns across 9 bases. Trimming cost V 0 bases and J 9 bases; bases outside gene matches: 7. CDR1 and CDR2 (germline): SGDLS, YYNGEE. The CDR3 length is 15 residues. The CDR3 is CASSVVAGGRSEQFF. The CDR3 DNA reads TGTGCCAGCAGCGTAGTTGCGGGAGGGCGTAGTGAGCAGTTCTTC. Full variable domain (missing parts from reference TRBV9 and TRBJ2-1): DSGVTQTPKHLITATGQRVTLRCSPRSGDLSVYWYQQSLDQGLQFLIQYYNGEERAKGNILERFSAQQFPDLHSELNLSSLELGDSALYFCASSVVAGGRSEQFFGPGTRLTVL.

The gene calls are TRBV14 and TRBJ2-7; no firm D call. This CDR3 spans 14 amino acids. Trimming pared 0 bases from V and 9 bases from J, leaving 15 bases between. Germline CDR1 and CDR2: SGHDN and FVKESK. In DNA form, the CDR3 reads TGTGCCAGCAGCCAAGATCTTACCCTCGGTGGGCAGTACTTC. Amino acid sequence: CASSQDLTLGGQYF.

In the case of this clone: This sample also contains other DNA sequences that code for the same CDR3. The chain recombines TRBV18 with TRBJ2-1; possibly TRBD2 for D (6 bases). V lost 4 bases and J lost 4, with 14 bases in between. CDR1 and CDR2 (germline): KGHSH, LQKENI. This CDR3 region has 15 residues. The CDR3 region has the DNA TGTGCCAGCTCACTTACAGCCGGGACTTACAATGAGCAGTTCTTC. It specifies CASSLTAGTYNEQFF.

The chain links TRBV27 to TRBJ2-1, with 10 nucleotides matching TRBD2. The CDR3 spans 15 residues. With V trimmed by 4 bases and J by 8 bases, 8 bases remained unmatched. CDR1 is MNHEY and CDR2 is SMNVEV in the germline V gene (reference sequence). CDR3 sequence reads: CASSSYLAGDDEQFF. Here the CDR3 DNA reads TGTGCCAGCAGTTCTTACCTAGCGGGAGATGATGAGCAGTTCTTC.

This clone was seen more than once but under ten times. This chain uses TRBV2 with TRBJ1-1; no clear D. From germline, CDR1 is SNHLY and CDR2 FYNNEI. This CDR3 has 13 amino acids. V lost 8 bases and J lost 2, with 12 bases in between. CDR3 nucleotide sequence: TGTGCCAGCGGTTACGGGAGTAACACTGAAGCTTTCTTT. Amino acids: CASGYGSNTEAFF.